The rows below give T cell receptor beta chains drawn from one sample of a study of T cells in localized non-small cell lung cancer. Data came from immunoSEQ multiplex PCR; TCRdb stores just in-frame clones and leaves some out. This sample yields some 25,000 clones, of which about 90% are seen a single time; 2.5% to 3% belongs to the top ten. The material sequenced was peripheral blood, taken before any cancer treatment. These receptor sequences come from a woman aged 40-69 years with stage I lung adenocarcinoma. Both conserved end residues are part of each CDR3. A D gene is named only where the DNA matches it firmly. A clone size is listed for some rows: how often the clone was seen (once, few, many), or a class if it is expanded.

cdr3_aa: CASSERSGELYEQYF
cdr3_nt: TGTGCCAGCAGTGAAAGGAGCGGAGAGCTCTACGAGCAGTACTTC
v_call: TRBV6-1
d_call: NA
clone_size: NA
cdr3_length: 15
j_call: TRBJ2-7

cdr3_aa: CASSESRGLVLGLFF
cdr3_nt: TGTGCCAGCAGTGAATCGCGGGGGCTAGTGTTAGGACTGTTTTTT
v_call: TRBV6-1
d_call: NA
clone_size: NA
cdr3_length: 15
j_call: TRBJ1-4

cdr3_aa: CASSQLANTGELFF
cdr3_nt: TGTGCCAGTAGTCAGCTTGCGAACACCGGGGAGCTGTTTTTT
v_call: TRBV19
d_call: NA
clone_size: NA
cdr3_length: 14
j_call: TRBJ2-2

cdr3_aa: CASSLVAGNQPQHF
cdr3_nt: TGTGCCAGCAGTTTAGTGGCGGGCAATCAGCCCCAGCATTTT
v_call: TRBV28
d_call: NA
clone_size: NA
cdr3_length: 14
j_call: TRBJ1-5

cdr3_aa: CASRSSGSGEQFF
cdr3_nt: TGTGCCAGCCGATCTAGCGGGAGTGGTGAGCAGTTCTTC
v_call: TRBV14
d_call: TRBD2
clone_size: NA
cdr3_length: 13
j_call: TRBJ2-1

cdr3_aa: CASSLSPLAKGTDTQYF
cdr3_nt: TGCGCCAGCAGCTTGTCCCCACTAGCGAAAGGTACAGATACGCAGTATTTT
v_call: TRBV5-1
d_call: TRBD2
clone_size: NA
cdr3_length: 17
j_call: TRBJ2-3

cdr3_aa: CARTSGRRYYYEQYF
cdr3_nt: TGTGCCAGGACTAGCGGGAGGCGCTACTACTACGAGCAGTACTTC
v_call: TRBV21-1
d_call: NA
clone_size: NA
cdr3_length: 15
j_call: TRBJ2-7

cdr3_aa: CASSIWAGMDYGYTF
cdr3_nt: TGTGCCAGTAGTATTTGGGCAGGGATGGACTATGGCTACACCTTC
v_call: TRBV19
d_call: NA
clone_size: NA
cdr3_length: 15
j_call: TRBJ1-2

cdr3_aa: CASAPGISTYEQYF
cdr3_nt: TGTGCCAGCGCGCCAGGGATTTCGACCTACGAGCAGTACTTC
v_call: TRBV28
d_call: NA
clone_size: once
cdr3_length: 14
j_call: TRBJ2-7

cdr3_aa: CASSDYGGGADTQYF
cdr3_nt: TGCGCCAGCAGTGATTATGGGGGGGGCGCAGATACGCAGTATTTT
v_call: TRBV10-2
d_call: NA
clone_size: NA
cdr3_length: 15
j_call: TRBJ2-3

cdr3_aa: CASGGHQSNQPQHF
cdr3_nt: TGTGCCAGTGGGGGACACCAAAGCAATCAGCCCCAGCATTTT
v_call: TRBV6-4
d_call: NA
clone_size: NA
cdr3_length: 14
j_call: TRBJ1-5

cdr3_aa: CASARGANQPQHF
cdr3_nt: TGCGCCAGCGCGAGAGGGGCGAATCAGCCCCAGCATTTT
v_call: TRBV4-1
d_call: NA
clone_size: NA
cdr3_length: 13
j_call: TRBJ1-5

cdr3_aa: CASSLEGRGEETQYF
cdr3_nt: TGCGCCAGCAGCCTCGAGGGCAGGGGGGAAGAGACCCAGTACTTC
v_call: TRBV5-1
d_call: NA
clone_size: NA
cdr3_length: 15
j_call: TRBJ2-5

cdr3_aa: CASSPSFAAGSNEKLFF
cdr3_nt: TGCGCCAGCAGCCCCTCCTTTGCGGCGGGCTCTAATGAAAAACTGTTTTTT
v_call: TRBV4-1
d_call: NA
clone_size: NA
cdr3_length: 17
j_call: TRBJ1-4

cdr3_aa: CASSPGPGYSNQPQHF
cdr3_nt: TGTGCCAGCAGTCCCGGACCGGGATATAGCAATCAGCCCCAGCATTTT
v_call: TRBV28
d_call: NA
clone_size: NA
cdr3_length: 16
j_call: TRBJ1-5

cdr3_aa: CASSHLTSGEETQYF
cdr3_nt: TGCGCCAGCAGCCACCTGACTAGCGGGGAAGAGACCCAGTACTTC
v_call: TRBV4-1
d_call: TRBD2
clone_size: NA
cdr3_length: 15
j_call: TRBJ2-5

cdr3_aa: CASSEEGDGELFF
cdr3_nt: TGTGCCAGCAGTGAGGAGGGAGATGGGGAGCTGTTTTTT
v_call: TRBV27
d_call: NA
clone_size: NA
cdr3_length: 13
j_call: TRBJ2-2

cdr3_aa: CAITSTWGETQYF
cdr3_nt: TGTGCCATCACCTCCACATGGGGAGAGACCCAGTACTTC
v_call: TRBV10-3
d_call: NA
clone_size: NA
cdr3_length: 13
j_call: TRBJ2-5

cdr3_aa: CAITPTDYGEQYF
cdr3_nt: TGTGCCATCACCCCGACAGATTATGGCGAGCAGTACTTC
v_call: TRBV10-3
d_call: NA
clone_size: NA
cdr3_length: 13
j_call: TRBJ2-7

cdr3_aa: CASSERNQPQHF
cdr3_nt: TGCGCCAGCAGTGAAAGGAATCAGCCCCAGCATTTT
v_call: TRBV10-1
d_call: NA
clone_size: few
cdr3_length: 12
j_call: TRBJ1-5

cdr3_aa: CASSEWSYTEAFF
cdr3_nt: TGTGCCAGCAGCGAGTGGAGCTACACTGAAGCTTTCTTT
v_call: TRBV7-9
d_call: NA
clone_size: NA
cdr3_length: 13
j_call: TRBJ1-1

cdr3_aa: CAIRGGQNQPQHF
cdr3_nt: TGTGCCATCAGGGGTGGACAGAATCAGCCCCAGCATTTT
v_call: TRBV10-3
d_call: NA
clone_size: NA
cdr3_length: 13
j_call: TRBJ1-5

cdr3_aa: CASREGLARHYEQYF
cdr3_nt: TGTGCCAGCAGGGAGGGACTAGCGAGACACTACGAGCAGTACTTC
v_call: TRBV27
d_call: TRBD2
clone_size: NA
cdr3_length: 15
j_call: TRBJ2-7

cdr3_aa: CASSPDRSYNEQFF
cdr3_nt: TGTGCCAGCTCACCGGATAGGTCCTACAATGAGCAGTTCTTC
v_call: TRBV18
d_call: NA
clone_size: NA
cdr3_length: 14
j_call: TRBJ2-1

cdr3_aa: CASSKQQSYGYTF
cdr3_nt: TGTGCCAGTAGTAAGCAACAGTCCTATGGCTACACCTTC
v_call: TRBV19
d_call: NA
clone_size: NA
cdr3_length: 13
j_call: TRBJ1-2

cdr3_aa: CASSRVGRTGELFF
cdr3_nt: TGTGCCAGCAGCAGGGTTGGACGCACCGGGGAGCTGTTTTTT
v_call: TRBV2
d_call: NA
clone_size: NA
cdr3_length: 14
j_call: TRBJ2-2

cdr3_aa: CAGKTGLGQPQHF
cdr3_nt: TGTGCCGGGAAAACAGGGTTGGGTCAGCCCCAGCATTTT
v_call: TRBV2
d_call: NA
clone_size: NA
cdr3_length: 13
j_call: TRBJ1-5

cdr3_aa: CASSPYGVGNEQFF
cdr3_nt: TGTGCCAGCAGTCCGTATGGGGTGGGCAATGAGCAGTTCTTC
v_call: TRBV6-5
d_call: NA
clone_size: NA
cdr3_length: 14
j_call: TRBJ2-1

cdr3_aa: CAWSVGGQGQNEQFF
cdr3_nt: TGTGCCTGGAGTGTAGGGGGACAGGGGCAGAATGAGCAGTTCTTC
v_call: TRBV30
d_call: TRBD1
clone_size: NA
cdr3_length: 15
j_call: TRBJ2-1